Below are 23 T cell receptor beta chains sequenced from a single sample in a study of PD-L1 blockade in urothelial cancer. Time point in this sample: peripheral blood 6 weeks after treatment start. Sequencing was performed with immunoSEQ multiplex PCR; in TCRdb, only in-frame clones are kept and a portion is missing. The table includes about 51,000 clones, about 88% detected once. Specimen: PBMCs, collected around atezolizumab (anti-PD-L1) treatment. The receptors shown here come from a man aged 60-69 years with urothelial cancer.

V usage is TRBV4-3 and J usage is TRBJ2-1, with TRBD1 identical over 9 bases. CDR3 length equals 16 residues. V was pared by 3 bases and J by 1 base, with 4 bases of the junction left unmatched. The V gene's germline CDR1 is LGHNA and CDR2 YSLEER. This CDR3 is CASSHPDRGSYNEQFF. CDR3 coding DNA: TGCGCCAGCAGCCATCCCGACAGGGGGTCCTACAATGAGCAGTTCTTC.

The genes are TRBV7-2 and TRBJ1-1; TRBD1 aligns across 10 bases. Germline V gives CDR1 SGHTA, CDR2 FQGNSA. The CDR3 is 14 residues long. J gave up 8 bases and V 5 bases, and 8 bases lay outside the gene matches. In nucleotides, the CDR3 is TGTGCCAGCAGCGCGGACCGGGACAGGGGAGAAGCTTTCTTT. Its translation is CASSADRDRGEAFF.

The chain carries TRBV7-9 and TRBJ1-4; 11 bases agree with TRBD1. Germline V gene lookup returns CDR1 SEHNR and CDR2 FQNEAQ (reference sequence). The CDR3 has 15 residues. The ends lost 5 bases at V and 7 bases at J; junction bases unmatched: 6. The CDR3 coding sequence is TGTGCCAGCAGCCTGGGGACAGGGGGAAGTGAAAAACTGTTTTTT. Translated: CASSLGTGGSEKLFF.

The chain links TRBV6-1 to TRBJ1-4; weak D call: TRBD1 (6 bases). V lost 5 bases and J lost 7, with 14 bases in between. Germline lookup yields CDR1 MNHNS and CDR2 SASEGT. The CDR3 spans 14 residues. This CDR3 is CASSSDRFTEKLFF. CDR3 in DNA: TGTGCCAGCAGTTCCGACAGGTTTACTGAAAAACTGTTTTTT.

This rearrangement joins TRBV7-3 to TRBJ2-1, with D maybe TRBD2 (6 bases). The V end was cut by 4 bases, the J end by 7 bases, with 11 bases between. Germline V gene sequence: CDR1 SGHTA, CDR2 FQGTGA. The CDR3 covers 13 residues. CDR3: CASSSRRGNEQFF. The CDR3 region has the DNA TGTGCCAGCAGCTCTCGGAGGGGAAATGAGCAGTTCTTC.

The chain has TRBV10-3 and TRBJ1-4, with a possible D match to TRBD1 (6 bases). This CDR3 comprises 16 residues. Germline loops: CDR1 ENHRY, CDR2 SYGVKD. V was cut by 0 bases and J by 6 bases, with 14 bases left in between. The chain's CDR3 is CAISESKGGTDEKLFF. The CDR3 DNA is TGTGCCATCAGTGAGTCGAAAGGGGGAACAGATGAAAAACTGTTTTTT.

The chain combines TRBV6-1 with TRBJ1-3; a weak D match, TRBD1 (5 bases). Trimming left V 8 bases short and J 2 bases short, with 16 bases between. The CDR3 has 15 amino acids. The germline CDR1 and CDR2 sequences are MNHNS and SASEGT. The CDR3 DNA follows: TGTGCCAGCCATCCTCGGGGGTCAGCTGGAAACACCATATATTTT. Encoded protein: CASHPRGSAGNTIYF.

This clone was seen only once. CDR3 sequence: CSAKTSGYNEQFF. The CDR3 DNA is TGCAGCGCAAAGACTAGCGGATACAATGAGCAGTTCTTC. This sequence joins TRBV29-1 and TRBJ2-1; 9 bases agree with TRBD2. J was trimmed by 4 bases and V by 7 bases; bases with no gene match: 5. From germline, CDR1 is SQVTM and CDR2 ANQGSEA. The CDR3 is 13 amino acids.

CDR3 amino acids: CASSQDRSYGYTF. The CDR3 coding sequence is TGCGCCAGCAGCCAAGACAGATCCTATGGCTACACCTTC. The chain joins TRBV4-1 to TRBJ1-2; D not certain. V was pared by 0 bases and J by 4 bases, with 6 bases between. CDR1 and CDR2 (germline): MGHRA, YSYEKL. This CDR3 contains 13 residues.

The rearrangement links TRBV6-4 to TRBJ1-1; a possible D gene is TRBD1 (5 bases). Trimming cost V 2 bases and J 4 bases, with 14 bases left between them. The CDR3 is made up of 15 amino acids. Germline V lookup: CDR1 MRHNA, CDR2 SNTAGT. The CDR3 nucleotides read TGTGCCAGCAGTGACAGGGCGGGGGGAATCACTGAAGCTTTCTTT. Amino acids: CASSDRAGGITEAFF.

V gene TRBV10-2 combines with J gene TRBJ2-2, with 8 bases identical to TRBD1. CDR3 length: 17 amino acids. Germline CDR1 WSHSY, CDR2 SAAADI. J gave up 5 bases and V 6 bases, and 14 bases lay outside the gene matches. As DNA, the CDR3 is TGCGCCAGCAGAGGACAGGGATCCATCGCGGGGACCGGGGAGCTGTTTTTT. The encoded protein is CASRGQGSIAGTGELFF.

The V and J genes are TRBV7-2 and TRBJ2-7; TRBD2 matches 9 bases. The junction had 3 bases not matched to a gene; V was cut back by 3 bases and J by 3 bases. Germline lookup yields CDR1 SGHTA and CDR2 FQGNSA. The CDR3 spans 14 residues. DNA for the CDR3: TGTGCCAGCAGCTTTGGAGCGGGGGGCTACGAGCAGTACTTC. Protein product: CASSFGAGGYEQYF.

The V and J genes are TRBV7-2 and TRBJ1-5, with D uncertain. The V end was cut by 6 bases, the J end by 7 bases, with 13 bases between. From germline, CDR1 is SGHTA and CDR2 FQGNSA. This CDR3 is 13 amino acids long. CDR3: CASRASGVQPQHF. DNA of the CDR3: TGTGCCAGCAGAGCCTCAGGCGTGCAGCCCCAGCATTTT.

The genes are TRBV9 and TRBJ2-5, with 7 nucleotides matching TRBD1. Germline CDR1 SGDLS, CDR2 YYNGEE. The V and J ends lost 1 base and 4 bases, in that order; junction bases with no gene match: 4. This CDR3 has 14 residues. The CDR3 protein is CASSVTTGRETQYF. The CDR3 nucleotides read TGTGCCAGCAGCGTAACGACAGGGAGAGAGACCCAGTACTTC. Looking up the rest from reference TRBV9 and TRBJ2-5 gives the full variable domain: DSGVTQTPKHLITATGQRVTLRCSPRSGDLSVYWYQQSLDQGLQFLIQYYNGEERAKGNILERFSAQQFPDLHSELNLSSLELGDSALYFCASSVTTGRETQYFGPGTRLLVL.

The chain carries TRBV14 and TRBJ2-5, with 9 bases fitting TRBD1. The CDR3 runs to 16 residues. The germline V gene has CDR1 SGHDN and CDR2 FVKESK. Trimming at V came to 4 bases and at J to 0 bases, leaving 6 bases not matched to a gene. CDR3 DNA: TGTGCCAGCAGCCCGGTAGGGACAGGGAACCAAGAGACCCAGTACTTC. This codes for CASSPVGTGNQETQYF.

In DNA form, the CDR3 reads TGCGCCAGCAGCTTGGAGCAGGGTTTGAGCGAGCAGTACTTC. Translation: CASSLEQGLSEQYF. The genes are TRBV5-1 and TRBJ2-7; tentative D call: TRBD1 (5 bases). V was shortened by 0 bases and J by 6 bases, with 13 bases between the two germline ends. This CDR3 is 14 amino acids long. CDR1 is SGHRS and CDR2 is YFSETQ in the germline V gene. Supplemented by reference TRBV5-1 and TRBJ2-7, the full variable domain reads KAGVTQTPRYLIKTRGQQVTLSCSPISGHRSVSWYQQTPGQGLQFLFEYFSETQRNKGNFPGRFSGRQFSNSRSEMNVSTLELGDSALYLCASSLEQGLSEQYFGPGTRLTVT.

The rearrangement links TRBV5-4 to TRBJ2-7; 8 bases map to TRBD1. Trimming took 9 bases from V and 5 from J; bases not matched to a gene: 7. This CDR3 comprises 12 residues. CDR1 and CDR2 (germline): SGHNT, YYREEE (reference sequence). The CDR3 here is CAIGQGLDEQYF. CDR3 nucleotide sequence: TGTGCCATCGGACAGGGTTTGGACGAGCAGTACTTC. The variable domain in full, with the rest retrieved from reference TRBV5-4 and TRBJ2-7, is ETGVTQSPTHLIKTRGQQVTLRCSSQSGHNTVSWYQQALGQGPQFIFQYYREEENGRGNFPPRFSGLQFPNYSSELNVNALELDDSALYLCAIGQGLDEQYFGPGTRLTVT.

This clone was observed a handful of times. V gene TRBV10-3 combines with J gene TRBJ1-6; D gene unclear. The CDR3 sequence is 15 residues long. The V end lost 3 bases, the J end lost 4 bases, and 10 bases lay between the germline ends. The germline CDR1 and CDR2 sequences are ENHRY and SYGVKD. DNA of the CDR3: TGTGCCATCAGTGAAGAGGGTAAGTATAATTCACCCCTCCACTTT. It yields the protein CAISEEGKYNSPLHF.

J is TRBJ2-5 and V is TRBV23-1; 15 bases agree with TRBD2. TRBV23-1 belongs to the ORF category, with a function that is uncertain. This CDR3 comprises 18 residues. V was clipped by 7 bases and J by 2 bases; unmatched bases: 11. CDR3: CASNFTGTSGRSQETQYF. For the CDR3, the DNA is TGCGCCAGCAACTTTACCGGGACTAGCGGGAGGTCACAAGAGACCCAGTACTTC.

The chain combines TRBV28 with TRBJ2-7; weak D call: TRBD1 (6 bases). The CDR3 is made up of 15 amino acids. CDR1 and CDR2 from the germline V gene are MDHEN and SYDVKM. V lost 4 bases, J lost 4 bases, and 17 bases lay in between. The CDR3 bases are TGTGCCAGCAGTTCTATCCAGGGGTCCGGTTACGAGCAGTACTTC. This codes for CASSSIQGSGYEQYF. The full variable domain, in which reference TRBV28 and TRBJ2-7 provide the parts outside the CDR3, is DVKVTQSSRYLVKRTGEKVFLECVQDMDHENMFWYRQDPGLGLRLIYFSYDVKMKEKGDIPEGYSVSREKKERFSLILESASTNQTSMYLCASSSIQGSGYEQYFGPGTRLTVT.

In its sample, this clone was seen once. J is TRBJ2-7 and V is TRBV7-9, with 8 bases that match TRBD2. CDR3 length: 15 amino acids. Germline CDR1 reads SEHNR; CDR2 reads FQNEAQ (reference sequence). The junction had 6 bases not matched to a gene; V was cut back by 5 bases and J by 0 bases. The CDR3: CASSDTTSGSYEQYF. CDR3 nucleotide sequence: TGTGCCAGCAGCGATACAACTAGCGGCTCCTACGAGCAGTACTTC.

The chain links TRBV9 to TRBJ2-5; no clear D gene. CDR1 is SGDLS and CDR2 is YYNGEE in the germline V gene. Trimming removed 0 bases from V and 1 base from J, with 10 bases in between. The CDR3 is made up of 15 amino acids. CDR3 residues: CASSVGAGPQETQYF. In nucleotides, the CDR3 is TGTGCCAGCAGCGTAGGGGCAGGTCCCCAAGAGACCCAGTACTTC.

V and J are TRBV6-1 and TRBJ2-2; TRBD1 agrees at 7 bases. The CDR3 runs to 14 residues. Germline V gene data show CDR1 as MNHNS and CDR2 as SASEGT. V was clipped by 4 bases and J by 8 bases; unmatched bases: 7. CDR3 bases: TGTGCCAGCAGTGGGGACAGCTTGGGAGGGGAGCTGTTTTTT. Translated: CASSGDSLGGELFF.